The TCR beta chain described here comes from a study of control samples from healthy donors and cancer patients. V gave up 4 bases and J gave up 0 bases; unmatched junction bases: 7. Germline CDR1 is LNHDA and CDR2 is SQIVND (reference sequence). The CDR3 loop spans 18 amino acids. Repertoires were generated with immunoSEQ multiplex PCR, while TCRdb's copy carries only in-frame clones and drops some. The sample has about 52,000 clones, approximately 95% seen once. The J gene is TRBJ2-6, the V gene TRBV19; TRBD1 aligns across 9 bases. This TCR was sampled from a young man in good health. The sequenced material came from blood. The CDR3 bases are TGTGCCAGTAGTAGAATAGGGACAGGGCTCTCTGGGGCCAACGTCCTGACTTTC. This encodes CASSRIGTGLSGANVLTF.